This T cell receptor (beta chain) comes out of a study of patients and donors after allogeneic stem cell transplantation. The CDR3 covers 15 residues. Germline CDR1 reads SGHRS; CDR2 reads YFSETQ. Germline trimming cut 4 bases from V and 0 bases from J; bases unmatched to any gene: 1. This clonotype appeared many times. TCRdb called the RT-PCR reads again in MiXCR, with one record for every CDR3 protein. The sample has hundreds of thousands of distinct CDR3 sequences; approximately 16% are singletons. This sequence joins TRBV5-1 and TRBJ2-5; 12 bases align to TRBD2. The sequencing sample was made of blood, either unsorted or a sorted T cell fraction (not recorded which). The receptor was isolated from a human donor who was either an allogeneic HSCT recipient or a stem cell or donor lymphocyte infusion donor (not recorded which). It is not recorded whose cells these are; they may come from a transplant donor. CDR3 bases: TGCGCCAGCAGCCGGACTAGCGGGGACCAAGAGACCCAGTACTTC. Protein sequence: CASSRTSGDQETQYF.